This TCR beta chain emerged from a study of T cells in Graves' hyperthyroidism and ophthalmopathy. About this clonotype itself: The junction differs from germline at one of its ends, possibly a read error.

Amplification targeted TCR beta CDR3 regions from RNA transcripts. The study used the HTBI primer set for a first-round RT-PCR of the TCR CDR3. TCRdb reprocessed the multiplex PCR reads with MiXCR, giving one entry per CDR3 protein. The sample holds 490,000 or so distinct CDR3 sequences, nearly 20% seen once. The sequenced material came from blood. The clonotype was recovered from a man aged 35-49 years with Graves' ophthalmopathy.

The DNA for the CDR3 is TGTGCCAGCAGCTACAGACTAACAGGGGGCAGTGGCCACACCTTC. It yields the protein CASSYRLTGGSGHTF. This chain links TRBV27 with TRBJ1-2, with 9 bases identical to TRBD1. In germline, CDR1 is MNHEY, CDR2 SMNVEV (reference sequence). The CDR3 extends over 15 amino acids.